The rows below give T cell receptor beta chains drawn from one sample of a study of blood T cell repertoires in COVID-19. Sequencing was performed with immunoSEQ multiplex PCR; in TCRdb, only in-frame clones are kept and a portion is missing. The sample carries about 96,000 clones, around 84% recorded once. Sequenced sample: peripheral blood. Receptors originate from an older woman with acute or convalescent COVID-19. Both conserved end residues are part of each CDR3. A D gene is named only where the DNA matches it firmly. Clone size appears in some rows only: once, few, many, or a class for an expanded clone.

J	size	D	V	length	CDR3	DNA
TRBJ2-1	few	TRBD2	TRBV6-5	15	CASKPAGGPYNEQFF	TGTGCCAGCAAGCCGGCGGGGGGACCTTACAATGAGCAGTTCTTC
TRBJ1-1	-	TRBD1	TRBV29-1	15	CSVVSRTGVNTEAFF	TGCAGCGTAGTGAGTAGGACAGGGGTGAACACTGAAGCTTTCTTT
TRBJ1-2	-	TRBD1	TRBV20-1	14	CSASPGTGGHGYTF	TGCAGTGCTAGTCCAGGGACAGGGGGTCACGGCTACACCTTC
TRBJ1-3	-	-	TRBV19	13	CASSSDSGNTIYF	TGTGCCAGTAGTTCGGACAGTGGAAACACCATATATTTT
TRBJ1-2	-	TRBD1	TRBV15	13	CATSQDRYYGYTF	TGTGCCACCAGCCAGGACAGGTACTATGGCTACACCTTC
TRBJ2-7	once	TRBD1	TRBV2	11	CASRWTGEQYF	TGTGCCAGCAGATGGACAGGCGAGCAGTACTTC
TRBJ2-3	-	-	TRBV7-3	15	CASSPYGRSTDTQYF	TGTGCCAGCAGCCCCTACGGGAGAAGCACAGATACGCAGTATTTT
TRBJ1-5	-	TRBD1	TRBV12-3/TRBV12-4	13	CASSLDRTQPQHF	TGTGCCAGCAGTTTGGACAGGACGCAGCCCCAGCATTTT
TRBJ2-7	-	TRBD1	TRBV4-3	14	CASSRLTGEDEQYF	TGCGCCAGCAGCCGGTTGACAGGGGAGGACGAGCAGTACTTC
TRBJ1-1	-	-	TRBV5-1	13	CASSLSEQGGAFF	TGCGCCAGCAGCTTGTCTGAACAGGGAGGGGCTTTCTTT
TRBJ1-6	-	-	TRBV19	14	CASSSAAGESPLHF	TGTGCCAGTAGTAGTGCGGCAGGGGAATCACCCCTCCACTTT
TRBJ1-2	once	TRBD1	TRBV2	14	CASKILQGTYGYTF	TGTGCCAGCAAGATATTACAGGGGACCTATGGCTACACCTTC
TRBJ1-2	-	-	TRBV19	13	CASSIGQSYGYTF	TGTGCCAGTAGTATAGGACAGTCCTATGGCTACACCTTC
TRBJ1-1	-	-	TRBV12-3/TRBV12-4	12	CASRTTRTEAFF	TGTGCCAGCAGGACAACAAGGACTGAAGCTTTCTTT
TRBJ2-3	-	TRBD2	TRBV7-6	17	CASSLVGRGGARDTQYF	TGTGCCAGCAGCTTAGTGGGGCGCGGGGGGGCACGAGATACGCAGTATTTT
TRBJ2-7	once	TRBD1	TRBV9	15	CASSVASQGAYEQYF	TGTGCCAGCAGCGTAGCTTCGCAGGGGGCTTACGAGCAGTACTTC
TRBJ1-1	-	-	TRBV30	12	CAWRKRSFEAFF	TGTGCCTGGAGAAAACGGTCCTTTGAAGCTTTCTTT
TRBJ2-2	-	-	TRBV7-8	16	CASSLDHLANTGELFF	TGTGCCAGCAGCTTAGACCATCTAGCGAACACCGGGGAGCTGTTTTTT
TRBJ2-2	-	-	TRBV7-3	16	CASSPTPRRNTGELFF	TGTGCCAGCAGCCCCACGCCCCGCAGGAACACCGGGGAGCTGTTTTTT
TRBJ1-1	-	-	TRBV4-3	15	CASSQYSTLNTEAFF	TGCGCCAGCAGCCAGTACAGTACTCTGAACACTGAAGCTTTCTTT
TRBJ1-3	-	-	TRBV6-2/TRBV6-3	18	CASSYSITGRFSGNTIYF	TGTGCCAGCAGTTACTCGATTACCGGGAGATTCTCTGGAAACACCATATATTTT
TRBJ2-2	-	-	TRBV27	16	CASSPRGGANTGELFF	TGTGCCAGCAGTCCCCGAGGAGGGGCGAACACCGGGGAGCTGTTTTTT
TRBJ1-1	-	TRBD1	TRBV18	14	CASSMGQGNTEAFF	TGTGCCAGCTCAATGGGACAGGGGAACACTGAAGCTTTCTTT
TRBJ2-1	-	-	TRBV14	12	CASSPLRGEQFF	TGTGCCAGCAGCCCCCTACGAGGTGAGCAGTTCTTC
TRBJ1-1	few	TRBD1	TRBV7-6	15	CASSPRTGQNTEAFF	TGTGCCAGCAGCCCTCGGACAGGACAAAACACTGAAGCTTTCTTT
TRBJ2-7	-	-	TRBV7-2	14	CASSPDTLSYEQYF	TGTGCCAGCAGCCCGGACACCTTATCCTACGAGCAGTACTTC
TRBJ1-3	-	TRBD1	TRBV11-3	14	CASSSTGTGNTIYF	TGTGCCAGCAGCTCGACAGGGACTGGAAACACCATATATTTT
TRBJ2-2	-	TRBD1	TRBV19	15	CASSGTDLNTGELFF	TGTGCCAGTAGTGGGACAGATTTGAACACCGGGGAGCTGTTTTTT
TRBJ1-1	-	-	TRBV6-6	14	CASSYSTRNTEAFF	TGTGCCAGCAGTTACTCGACACGGAACACTGAAGCTTTCTTT